Described below is a single T cell receptor (beta chain) sequence and its context. Its antigen is unidentified. TCRdb's table, derived via immunoSEQ multiplex PCR, lists solely in-frame clones and lacks some. The data contain about 93,000 clones, 92% of them singletons. The data are from a study of OX40 agonist ivuxolimab in advanced cancers. Across the study: Averaging 60 years in age, with a range of about 23 to 80, the cohort was around 85% male. Findings and caveats of the study: Also present in some nonresponders was a low level of normalized T-cell clonal expansion. On average, a greater number of expanded clones characterised CD8+ T cells relative to CD4+.

Patients who had autoimmune disease history or got systemic immunosuppression were left out. This CDR3 is built from 16 residues. V dropped 0 bases and J dropped 6; count of bases not matched to a gene: 10. Germline-derived CDR1 and CDR2 are SGHVS and FNYEAQ. Sample: CD4+ or CD8+ T cells sorted from blood, taken in a trial of the OX40 agonist ivuxolimab. This sequence was found in an adult with an advanced solid tumor such as melanoma, head and neck, liver or kidney cancer. The chain has TRBV7-6 and TRBJ2-7, with 8 bases identical to TRBD2. CDR3 coding DNA: TGTGCCAGCAGCTTAGCCGGGGCTGGCGGGAGGAGCGAGCAGTACTTC. Its translation: CASSLAGAGGRSEQYF.